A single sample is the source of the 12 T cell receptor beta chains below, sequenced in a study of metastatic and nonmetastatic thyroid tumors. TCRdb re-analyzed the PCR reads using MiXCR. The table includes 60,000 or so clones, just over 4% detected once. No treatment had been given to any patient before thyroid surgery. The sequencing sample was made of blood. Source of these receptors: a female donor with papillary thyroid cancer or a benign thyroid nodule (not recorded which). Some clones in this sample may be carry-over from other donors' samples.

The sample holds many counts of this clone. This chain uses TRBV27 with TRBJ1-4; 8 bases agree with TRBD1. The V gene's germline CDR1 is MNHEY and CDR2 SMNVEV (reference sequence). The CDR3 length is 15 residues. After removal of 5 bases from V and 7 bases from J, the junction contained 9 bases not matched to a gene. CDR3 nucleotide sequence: TGTGCCAGCAGTGGCCAGACAGGGGAAGGTGAAAAACTGTTTTTT. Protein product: CASSGQTGEGEKLFF.

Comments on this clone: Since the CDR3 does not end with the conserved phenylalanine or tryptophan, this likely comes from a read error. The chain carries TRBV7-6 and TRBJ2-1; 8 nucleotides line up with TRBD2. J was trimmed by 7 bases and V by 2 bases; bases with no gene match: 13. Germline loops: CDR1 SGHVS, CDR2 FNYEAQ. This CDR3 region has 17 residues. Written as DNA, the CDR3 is TGTGCCAGCAGCTTATTGTCGGGTAGCGGGACATATAATGAGCAGTTCATC. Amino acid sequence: CASSLLSGSGTYNEQFI.

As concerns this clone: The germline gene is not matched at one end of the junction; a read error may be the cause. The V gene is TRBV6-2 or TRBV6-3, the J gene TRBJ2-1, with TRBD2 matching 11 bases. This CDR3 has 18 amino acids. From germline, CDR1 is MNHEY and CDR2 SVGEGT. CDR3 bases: TGCGCCAGCAGTGGGGGTTTAGCGGGAGGGCCAGGGAACAATGAGCAGTTCTTC. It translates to CASSGGLAGGPGNNEQFF.

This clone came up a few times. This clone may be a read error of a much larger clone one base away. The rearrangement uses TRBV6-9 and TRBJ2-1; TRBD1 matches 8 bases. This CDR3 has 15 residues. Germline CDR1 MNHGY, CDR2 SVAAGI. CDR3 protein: CASSYGQGSYNDQFF. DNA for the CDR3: TGTGCCAGCAGCTACGGACAGGGTTCCTACAATGATCAGTTCTTC.

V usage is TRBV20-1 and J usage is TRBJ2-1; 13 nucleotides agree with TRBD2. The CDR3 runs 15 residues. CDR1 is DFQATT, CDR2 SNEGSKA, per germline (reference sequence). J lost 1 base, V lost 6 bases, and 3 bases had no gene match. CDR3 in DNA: TGCAGTGCAAGGGGACTAGCGGGGTCCTACAATGAGCAGTTCTTC. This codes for CSARGLAGSYNEQFF.

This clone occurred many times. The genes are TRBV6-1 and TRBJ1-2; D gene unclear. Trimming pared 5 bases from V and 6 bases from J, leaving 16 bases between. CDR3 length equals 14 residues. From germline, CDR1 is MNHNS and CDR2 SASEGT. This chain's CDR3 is CASSYPDTYDGYTF. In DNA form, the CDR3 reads TGTGCCAGCAGTTACCCCGACACGTACGATGGCTACACCTTC.

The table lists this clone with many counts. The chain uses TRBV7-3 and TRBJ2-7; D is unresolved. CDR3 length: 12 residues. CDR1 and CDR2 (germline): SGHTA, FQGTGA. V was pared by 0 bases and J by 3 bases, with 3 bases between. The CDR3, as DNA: TGTGCCAGCAGCTTAACCCTCTACGAGCAGTACTTC. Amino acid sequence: CASSLTLYEQYF.

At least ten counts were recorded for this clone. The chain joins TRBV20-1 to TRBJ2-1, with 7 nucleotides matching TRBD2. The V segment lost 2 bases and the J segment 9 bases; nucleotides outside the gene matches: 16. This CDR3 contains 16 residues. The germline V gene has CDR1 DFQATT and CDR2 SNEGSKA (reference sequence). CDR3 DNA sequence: TGCAGTGCTAGACTAGCGGAAACTAACTTGGGGGGTGAGCAGTTCTTC. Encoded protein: CSARLAETNLGGEQFF.

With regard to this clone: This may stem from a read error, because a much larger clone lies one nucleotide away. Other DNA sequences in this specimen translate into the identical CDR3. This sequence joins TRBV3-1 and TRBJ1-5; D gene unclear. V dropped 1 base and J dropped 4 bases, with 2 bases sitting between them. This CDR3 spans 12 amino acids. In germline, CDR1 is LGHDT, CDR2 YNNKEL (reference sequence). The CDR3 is CASSQGNQPQHF. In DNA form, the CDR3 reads TGTGCCAGCAGCCAAGGTAATCAGCCCCAGCATTTT.

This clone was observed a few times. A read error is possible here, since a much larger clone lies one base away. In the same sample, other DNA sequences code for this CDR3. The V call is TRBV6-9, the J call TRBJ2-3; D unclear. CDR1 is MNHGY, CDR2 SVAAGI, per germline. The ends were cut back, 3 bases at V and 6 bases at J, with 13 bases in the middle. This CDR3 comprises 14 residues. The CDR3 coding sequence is TGTGCCAGCAGTTACGACGGCCACACGGATACGCAGTATTTT. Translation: CASSYDGHTDTQYF.

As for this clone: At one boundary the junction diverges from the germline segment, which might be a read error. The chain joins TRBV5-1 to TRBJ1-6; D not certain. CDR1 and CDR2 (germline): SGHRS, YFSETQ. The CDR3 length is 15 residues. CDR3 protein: CGSSLVLSVNSPLHF. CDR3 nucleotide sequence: TGCGGCAGCAGCTTGGTGCTAAGTGTAAATTCACCCCTCCACTTT.

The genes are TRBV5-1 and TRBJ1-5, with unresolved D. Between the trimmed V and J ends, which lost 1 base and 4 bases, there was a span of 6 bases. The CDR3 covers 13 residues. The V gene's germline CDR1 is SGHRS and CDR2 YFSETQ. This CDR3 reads CASSLSLNQPQHF. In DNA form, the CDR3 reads TGCGCCAGCAGCTTGTCTCTAAATCAGCCCCAGCATTTT. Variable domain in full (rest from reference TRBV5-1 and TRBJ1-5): KAGVTQTPRYLIKTRGQQVTLSCSPISGHRSVSWYQQTPGQGLQFLFEYFSETQRNKGNFPGRFSGRQFSNSRSEMNVSTLELGDSALYLCASSLSLNQPQHFGDGTRLSIL.